This TCR beta chain was recovered during a study of cytomegalovirus exposure and HLA in healthy donors. Study-wide background: As an earlier analysis found, 150 million to 200 million T cells yielded over 95 million unique TCR beta sequences.

PCR involved 60 Vbeta and 13 Jbeta primers. Profiling relied on immunoSEQ multiplex PCR, and the TCRdb table lists in-frame clones only, not all of them. The table records 130,000 or so clones, over 65% of them present only once. Germline-derived CDR1 and CDR2 are SGHDT and YYEEEE. Trimming took off 8 bases at V and 4 bases at J, with 22 bases between the two ends. CDR3 length: 16 amino acids. On this clone itself: What it binds is unknown.

Study-wide results and limits: In the analysis, some V segments, TRBV6-2 and TRBV6-3 included, were excluded as indistinguishable. Accurate predictions that matched the HLA-A and HLA-B alleles of most subjects were reportedly made from TCR beta sequences. The study flagged fewer than 200 TCR beta chains as cytomegalovirus-associated.

The receptor was derived from a man younger than 30 in good health and CMV-seronegative. Sequences were obtained from PBMCs. The chain is built from TRBV5-6 and TRBJ1-3; D is unresolved. The CDR3: CASGGAPGESGNTIYF. The CDR3 nucleotides are TGTGCCAGTGGAGGAGCCCCCGGGGAATCGGGAAACACCATATATTTT.